Given below is one T cell receptor (beta chain) in context. This specimen belongs to a study of blood T cell repertoires in COVID-19. The overall study: Sources were T cells, B-cell-depleted T cells, or PBMCs; the material itself was cDNA or gDNA.

Per the study methods: Reference gene primer amplification yielded estimated nucleated cell counts. The data were produced by immunoSEQ multiplex PCR, yet TCRdb's version contains in-frame clones alone and is incomplete. The V and J calls and clone size come from that table; D and trimming were worked out from the DNA. The data contain 150,000 to 200,000 clones, around 80% of them singletons. Those enrolled in Seattle joined during active infection and were followed longitudinally afterward. This TCR was sampled from a woman in her seventies with COVID-19, enrolled during active disease. The sequencing sample was made of peripheral blood.

CDR3 protein: CASSPQGSYNEQFF. In DNA, the CDR3 is TGCGCCAGCAGCCCTCAGGGGAGTTACAATGAGCAGTTCTTC. This sequence joins TRBV5-1 and TRBJ2-1, with D perhaps TRBD1 (6 bases). Trimming pared 4 bases from V and 4 bases from J, leaving 12 bases between. This CDR3 has 14 residues. In germline, CDR1 is SGHRS, CDR2 YFSETQ.